Each of the 28 T cell receptor beta chains below was sequenced from the same sample in a study of T cell changes during pregnancy in multiple sclerosis. This table comes from immunoSEQ multiplex PCR, and its TCRdb copy is limited to in-frame clones, with some not included. The sample lists roughly 100,000 clones, 90% to 95% seen once, with 3.5% in the top ten. This sample comprised peripheral blood, obtained after pregnancy. The receptors were sampled from a female donor with multiple sclerosis, enrolled in a pregnancy study.

The rearrangement uses TRBV10-2 and TRBJ1-1; a weak D match, TRBD1 (5 bases). Germline CDR1 is WSHSY and CDR2 is SAAADI. The germline V and J ends were trimmed by 6 bases and 4 bases, with 9 bases remaining between them. The CDR3 contains 12 residues. In nucleotides, the CDR3 is TGCGCCAGCAGAAAGACAGCCACTGAAGCTTTCTTT. Translating gives CASRKTATEAFF.

Worth noting for this clone: Other nucleotide sequences from this sample produce the same CDR3. The chain has TRBV19 and TRBJ1-1; TRBD1 is a possible D gene (6 bases). Germline assignment: CDR1 LNHDA and CDR2 SQIVND (reference sequence). This CDR3 spans 13 amino acids. V was pared by 6 bases and J by 0 bases, with 8 bases between. The CDR3 nucleotides read TGTGCCAGTAGGCAGGGGATGAACACTGAAGCTTTCTTT. Amino acid sequence: CASRQGMNTEAFF. Drawing the rest from reference TRBV19 and TRBJ1-1, the complete variable domain is DGGITQSPKYLFRKEGQNVTLSCEQNLNHDAMYWYRQDPGQGLRLIYYSQIVNDFQKGDIAEGYSVSREKKESFPLTVTSAQKNPTAFYLCASRQGMNTEAFFGQGTRLTVV.

The rearrangement links TRBV19 to TRBJ1-2; D is unresolved. CDR3 size: 15 residues. Trimming took 1 base from V and 1 from J, leaving 10 bases between them. Per germline, CDR1 LNHDA and CDR2 SQIVND (reference sequence). CDR3 amino acids: CASSIASDNNYGYTF. For the CDR3, the DNA is TGTGCCAGTAGTATAGCGTCAGATAATAACTATGGCTACACCTTC.

This clone was counted between two and nine times. The chain carries TRBV19 and TRBJ1-6; D remains ambiguous. In germline, CDR1 is LNHDA, CDR2 SQIVND (reference sequence). The V end lost 3 bases, the J end lost 5 bases, and 8 bases lay between the germline ends. This CDR3 region has 14 residues. CDR3 sequence (DNA): TGTGCCAGTAGTATGGCAGGTAATAATTCACCCCTCCACTTT. Translating it yields CASSMAGNNSPLHF.

The gene calls are TRBV5-6 and TRBJ1-1; D possibly corresponds to TRBD1 (5 bases). CDR1 is SGHDT and CDR2 is YYEEEE in the germline V gene. This CDR3 has 14 amino acids. With 0 bases removed from V and 1 base from J, the gap between germline ends came to 7 bases. In DNA form, the CDR3 reads TGTGCCAGCAGCTTGGGGGGCCGGAACACTGAAGCTTTCTTT. Its protein product is CASSLGGRNTEAFF.

The chain recombines TRBV4-1 with TRBJ1-1; 7 positions agree with TRBD1. The CDR3 sequence is 15 residues long. Germline CDR1 reads MGHRA; CDR2 reads YSYEKL. J gave up 1 base and V 2 bases, and 4 bases lay outside the gene matches. CDR3 in amino acids: CASSQPRDRNTEAFF. The DNA of the CDR3 is TGCGCCAGCAGCCAACCTAGGGACAGGAACACTGAAGCTTTCTTT.

This chain links TRBV6-1 with TRBJ2-5; 8 bases are a match to TRBD1. The ends lost 6 bases at V and 5 bases at J; junction bases unmatched: 5. The germline CDR1 and CDR2 sequences are MNHNS and SASEGT. This CDR3 region has 13 residues. The CDR3, as DNA: TGTGCCAGCAGACCGGGACAGGAGGAGACCCAGTACTTC. It encodes CASRPGQEETQYF.

This clone was seen a single time. V gene TRBV6-6 combines with J gene TRBJ2-7; TRBD1 matches at 7 bases. Germline-derived CDR1 and CDR2 are MNHNY and SVGAGI (reference sequence). This CDR3 region has 14 residues. V was pared by 7 bases and J by 3 bases, with 9 bases of the junction left unmatched. The CDR3 reads CASKWGQSSYEQYF. CDR3 DNA sequence: TGTGCCAGCAAGTGGGGACAGTCAAGCTACGAGCAGTACTTC.

The chain couples TRBV5-3 to TRBJ1-5, with TRBD1 matching 7 bases. TRBV5-3 carries the ORF label, with uncertain function. The junction had 11 bases not matched to a gene; V was cut back by 6 bases and J by 5 bases. CDR3 length equals 15 residues. The CDR3 nucleotides read TGTGCCAGAATCACACAACAGGGGATCTATCAGCCCCAGCATTTT. Residues: CARITQQGIYQPQHF.

The chain carries TRBV5-1 and TRBJ1-6; no clear D. Trimming took off 5 bases at V and 3 bases at J, with 12 bases between the two ends. The CDR3 has 15 amino acids. Germline V lookup: CDR1 SGHRS, CDR2 YFSETQ. CDR3 nucleotides: TGCGCCAGCAGTACCGAGGGTATCTATAATTCACCCCTCCACTTT. It specifies CASSTEGIYNSPLHF.

The chain couples TRBV5-6 to TRBJ1-4, with a weak D call TRBD1 (5 bases). The CDR3 totals 17 residues. Germline V gene lookup returns CDR1 SGHDT and CDR2 YYEEEE. The V and J ends lost 1 base and 8 bases respectively, with 21 bases between them. The CDR3 DNA sequence: TGTGCCAGCAGCTTGACTCTGGGTTTCCAGGGTGGGGAAAAACTGTTTTTT. It specifies CASSLTLGFQGGEKLFF.

V gene TRBV7-3 combines with J gene TRBJ2-3; D ambiguous. The V end lost 5 bases, the J end lost 1 base, and 7 bases lay between the germline ends. The CDR3 has 13 amino acids. From germline, CDR1 is SGHTA and CDR2 FQGTGA. This CDR3 reads CASSRIGTDTQYF. CDR3 DNA: TGTGCCAGCAGCCGTATAGGCACAGATACGCAGTATTTT.

The chain couples TRBV27 to TRBJ2-7, with D maybe TRBD1 (5 bases). This CDR3 has 13 residues. Deletions cut 0 bases from V and 2 bases from J, with 5 bases between. Germline-derived CDR1 and CDR2 are MNHEY and SMNVEV (reference sequence). CDR3: CASSLSGPYEQYF. CDR3 DNA sequence: TGTGCCAGCAGTTTATCGGGGCCCTACGAGCAGTACTTC.

The rearrangement joins TRBV5-6 to TRBJ2-1; TRBD1 agrees at 7 bases. In germline, CDR1 is SGHDT, CDR2 YYEEEE. CDR3 length equals 14 residues. V gave up 4 bases and J gave up 7 bases; unmatched junction bases: 8. CDR3 DNA sequence: TGTGCCAGCAGCCCCGACAGGGCATGGAATGAGCAGTTCTTC. This encodes CASSPDRAWNEQFF.

The chain joins TRBV6-6 to TRBJ1-1; no firm D call. Germline CDR1 reads MNHNY; CDR2 reads SVGAGI (reference sequence). Trimming removed 0 bases at V and 3 bases at J, with 8 bases between. This CDR3 contains 14 residues. CDR3 amino acids: CASSYSAGDTEAFF. The CDR3 coding sequence is TGTGCCAGCAGTTACTCGGCTGGTGACACTGAAGCTTTCTTT.

The chain recombines TRBV4-1 with TRBJ2-3; unclear D gene. Germline V gene sequence: CDR1 MGHRA, CDR2 YSYEKL. Trimming left V 1 base short and J 1 base short, with 12 bases between. The CDR3 sequence is 16 residues long. The CDR3 sequence is CASSQGFGQGTDTQYF. The CDR3 DNA is TGCGCCAGCAGCCAAGGTTTTGGGCAGGGCACAGATACGCAGTATTTT.

This chain uses TRBV4-2 with TRBJ1-6; D is ambiguous. Trimming took 2 bases from V and 6 from J, leaving 14 bases between them. The CDR3 has 16 amino acids. Germline CDR1 and CDR2: LGHNA and YNFKEQ. This chain's CDR3 is CASSQTTRQANSPLHF. In DNA, the CDR3 is TGTGCCAGCAGCCAAACCACCCGGCAGGCTAATTCACCCCTCCACTTT.

This clone was seen only once. V and J are TRBV6-5 and TRBJ2-2; tentative D call: TRBD2 (7 bases). V dropped 8 bases and J dropped 3 bases, with 16 bases sitting between them. The CDR3 extends over 15 amino acids. Germline V gene sequence: CDR1 MNHEY, CDR2 SVGAGI. CDR3: CASGRGGGYTGELFF. CDR3 nucleotide sequence: TGTGCCAGCGGGAGGGGGGGAGGATACACCGGGGAGCTGTTTTTT.

The V and J genes are TRBV7-6 and TRBJ1-1; unclear D gene. This CDR3 contains 13 residues. Trimming took off 10 bases at V and 4 bases at J, with 16 bases between the two ends. Germline V gene lookup returns CDR1 SGHVS and CDR2 FNYEAQ. The CDR3 DNA is TGTGCCACCTTCCGCATCGACATCACTGAAGCTTTCTTT. It is translated as CATFRIDITEAFF.

The rearrangement links TRBV19 to TRBJ1-1; 8 bases map to TRBD1. CDR3 size: 14 residues. Germline V gene sequence: CDR1 LNHDA, CDR2 SQIVND (reference sequence). The V gene end was trimmed by 5 bases and the J gene end by 5 bases; junction bases not matched to a gene: 7. DNA for the CDR3: TGTGCCAGTAGTCCCGGGACAGGAGGGACTGAAGCTTTCTTT. Its protein product is CASSPGTGGTEAFF.

The chain's CDR3 is CASSLQARGIANTGELFF. The CDR3 region has the DNA TGTGCCAGCAGCTTGCAAGCCCGGGGGATCGCGAACACCGGGGAGCTGTTTTTT. The chain links TRBV7-8 to TRBJ2-2, with TRBD2 as a possible D gene (6 bases). Between the trimmed V and J ends, which lost 3 bases and 0 bases, there was a span of 17 bases. This CDR3 is built from 18 residues. Germline V gene sequence: CDR1 SGHVS, CDR2 FQNEAQ.

The sample holds one count of this clone. The chain employs TRBV7-9 and TRBJ2-7, with D maybe TRBD1 (5 bases). V gave up 1 base and J gave up 3 bases, with 13 bases separating them. The CDR3 is 15 residues long. CDR1 SEHNR and CDR2 FQNEAQ come from the germline V gene (reference sequence). CDR3: CASSLGVTAYYEQYF. CDR3 DNA: TGTGCCAGCAGCTTAGGCGTGACAGCATACTACGAGCAGTACTTC.

This chain links TRBV30 with TRBJ1-3; D remains unclear. Germline values: CDR1 GTSNPN, CDR2 SVGIG (reference sequence). The CDR3 consists of 13 residues. V was clipped by 0 bases and J by 9 bases, with 12 bases between them. The CDR3 DNA follows: TGTGCCTGGAGTGTGTTGATAGTCGGCACCATATATTTT. Protein: CAWSVLIVGTIYF.

This clone was detected only a few times. The rearrangement links TRBV19 to TRBJ1-5, with D perhaps TRBD1 (6 bases). Deletions cut 7 bases from V and 0 bases from J, with 13 bases between. CDR1 is LNHDA and CDR2 is SQIVND in the germline V gene (reference sequence). The CDR3 is 15 residues long. CDR3 nucleotide sequence: TGTGCCAGTATCGCAGGGGCTTATAGCAATCAGCCCCAGCATTTT. Residues: CASIAGAYSNQPQHF.

This sequence joins TRBV12-5 and TRBJ1-4; a possible D gene is TRBD1 (5 bases). Germline V CDR1 and CDR2: LGHNT, FRNRAP. V was shortened by 6 bases and J by 6 bases, with 17 bases between the two germline ends. This CDR3 spans 15 amino acids. The CDR3: CASGLGAKEDEKLFF. CDR3 nucleotides: TGTGCTAGTGGCCTTGGGGCTAAAGAGGATGAAAAACTGTTTTTT.

V is TRBV19 and J is TRBJ2-1; no firm D call. The V and J ends lost 4 bases and 0 bases respectively, with 10 bases between them. The length of the CDR3 is 15 residues. The germline V gene has CDR1 LNHDA and CDR2 SQIVND (reference sequence). DNA for the CDR3: TGTGCCAGTAGTACCGTTTTCGGCTCCTACAATGAGCAGTTCTTC. This codes for CASSTVFGSYNEQFF.

CDR3 sequence: CASSLGTGNNQPQHF. The CDR3 nucleotides are TGTGCCAGCAGCCTTGGGACAGGGAACAATCAGCCCCAGCATTTT. The chain uses TRBV27 and TRBJ1-5, with 9 nucleotides matching TRBD1. The CDR3 covers 15 residues. J gave up 3 bases and V 6 bases, and 6 bases lay outside the gene matches. The germline gives CDR1 MNHEY, CDR2 SMNVEV (reference sequence).

This clone was seen once. The chain joins TRBV19 to TRBJ2-3; 9 nucleotides match TRBD2. Germline CDR1 and CDR2: LNHDA and SQIVND (reference sequence). The ends lost 2 bases at V and 9 bases at J; junction bases unmatched: 9. This CDR3 has 15 residues. CDR3 sequence: CASSISGGGAGTQYF. The CDR3, as DNA: TGTGCCAGTAGTATATCCGGCGGGGGGGCAGGAACGCAGTATTTT.